A single sample gave rise to the 28 T cell receptor beta chains below, sequenced in a study of cytomegalovirus exposure and HLA in healthy donors. Both 60 Vbeta primers and 13 Jbeta primers went into the PCR. Profiling relied on immunoSEQ multiplex PCR, and the TCRdb table lists in-frame clones only, not all of them. The data hold some 87,000 clones, with around 77% observed a single time. The sample comprised PBMCs. These receptors all come from a woman in her thirties or forties in good health and CMV-seropositive.

The CDR3 spells CAISEGSWASGDGLQETQYF. For the CDR3, the DNA is TGTGCCATCAGTGAAGGCTCATGGGCTAGCGGGGATGGGTTGCAAGAGACCCAGTACTTC. V usage is TRBV10-3 and J usage is TRBJ2-5; 9 bases are shared with TRBD2. Germline assignment: CDR1 ENHRY and CDR2 SYGVKD. This CDR3 has 20 residues. V was clipped by 3 bases and J by 2 bases; unmatched bases: 19.

CDR3 coding DNA: TGTGCCAGCAGTTTAGCGTCCCCCTACGAGCAGTACTTC. Its translation is CASSLASPYEQYF. The chain couples TRBV28 to TRBJ2-7, with D unclear. Germline V CDR1 and CDR2: MDHEN, SYDVKM. V lost 2 bases, J lost 2 bases, and 7 bases lay in between. The CDR3 spans 13 residues.

V usage is TRBV7-9 and J usage is TRBJ2-7, with D hard to call. Germline values: CDR1 SEHNR, CDR2 FQNEAQ (reference sequence). The CDR3 has 12 amino acids. V lost 3 bases, J lost 2 bases, and 5 bases lay in between. CDR3 bases: TGTGCCAGCAGCTTCCAGGCCTACGAGCAGTACTTC. Its protein product is CASSFQAYEQYF.

The V and J genes are TRBV6-1 and TRBJ1-2, with D unclear. The CDR3 has 13 amino acids. Trimming removed 3 bases from V and 2 bases from J, with 7 bases in between. Germline lookup yields CDR1 MNHNS and CDR2 SASEGT. The CDR3 DNA reads as TGTGCCAGCAGTGAGGCACTAAACTATGGCTACACCTTC. Translated, it gives CASSEALNYGYTF.

This clone was detected only a few times. The CDR3 region has the DNA TGTGCCAGCAGCCGTAGGCGGGGGGCCCAAGAGACCCAGTACTTC. It is translated as CASSRRRGAQETQYF. V and J are TRBV9 and TRBJ2-5, with 8 bases fitting TRBD2. In germline, CDR1 is SGDLS, CDR2 YYNGEE. J gave up 1 base and V 4 bases, and 6 bases lay outside the gene matches. The length of the CDR3 is 15 residues.

This clone showed up just a few times. This chain connects TRBV4-1 to TRBJ1-4; D gene uncertain. Germline loops: CDR1 MGHRA, CDR2 YSYEKL. CDR3 length equals 14 residues. V was pared by 0 bases and J by 7 bases, with 9 bases between. CDR3 sequence: CASSQEQVPEKLFF. In nucleotides, the CDR3 is TGCGCCAGCAGCCAAGAGCAGGTCCCTGAAAAACTGTTTTTT.

This chain links TRBV1 with TRBJ1-4; no check of the table's D call, TRBD1, against the DNA was made. TRBV1 constitutes a pseudogene. CDR3 length equals 16 residues. CDR3 residues: CTSSQTQTGRNEKLFF. The CDR3 DNA is TGCACCAGCAGCCAAACCCAGACAGGGCGTAATGAAAAACTGTTTTTT.

Concerning this clone itself: Other DNA sequences in this sample translate to the same CDR3. CDR3 sequence: CSVDTGNTGELFF. The CDR3 DNA sequence: TGCAGCGTTGATACAGGGAACACCGGGGAGCTGTTTTTT. The chain carries TRBV29-1 and TRBJ2-2; tentatively, D is TRBD1 (5 bases). Per germline, CDR1 SQVTM and CDR2 ANQGSEA. This CDR3 region has 13 residues. V lost 3 bases to trimming and J lost 1 base, with 6 bases between them.

This chain links TRBV6-5 with TRBJ1-2, with D unclear. From germline, CDR1 is MNHEY and CDR2 SVGAGI. V shed 7 bases and J shed 3 bases, with 18 bases lying between them. The CDR3 has 15 residues. CDR3 bases: TGTGCCAGCAAAATACAGAGCCCCTCGGACTATGGCTACACCTTC. It translates to CASKIQSPSDYGYTF.

The chain carries TRBV18 and TRBJ1-1, with a tentative D call TRBD1 (6 bases). There are 14 residues in the CDR3. CDR1 and CDR2 (germline): KGHSH, LQKENI. Trimming removed 5 bases at V and 5 bases at J, with 15 bases between. The CDR3 region is CASSTGTGHTEAFF. CDR3 sequence (DNA): TGTGCCAGCTCAACGGGTACAGGGCATACTGAAGCTTTCTTT.

This clone showed up just a few times. The chain uses TRBV5-1 and TRBJ1-3, with a tentative D call TRBD1 (5 bases). Deletions cut 4 bases from V and 4 bases from J, with 12 bases between. Germline V lookup: CDR1 SGHRS, CDR2 YFSETQ. This CDR3 spans 14 amino acids. CDR3 DNA: TGCGCCAGCAGCCCAGGGCGTCCAGGAAACACCATATATTTT. Translating gives CASSPGRPGNTIYF.

This sequence joins TRBV6-5 and TRBJ1-2; D may be TRBD1 (5 bases). The CDR3 runs 14 residues. Germline-derived CDR1 and CDR2 are MNHEY and SVGAGI. The V end lost 6 bases, the J end lost 1 base, and 12 bases lay between the germline ends. This CDR3 reads CASSSDRRNYGYTF. In DNA form, the CDR3 reads TGTGCCAGCAGCAGTGACAGACGTAACTATGGCTACACCTTC.

The genes are TRBV2 and TRBJ2-1; 11 positions match TRBD2. The germline gives CDR1 SNHLY, CDR2 FYNNEI. This CDR3 has 15 amino acids. V shed 6 bases, J shed 5 bases, and the junction held 6 bases outside the gene matches. CDR3 sequence reads: CASRKGLADDNEQFF. The CDR3 region has the DNA TGTGCCAGCAGGAAGGGACTAGCGGACGACAATGAGCAGTTCTTC.

This rearrangement joins TRBV2 to TRBJ1-1; no clear D. The CDR3 has 11 amino acids. Germline CDR1 reads SNHLY; CDR2 reads FYNNEI. The germline V and J ends were trimmed by 7 bases and 11 bases, with 14 bases remaining between them. CDR3 coding DNA: TGTGCCAGCAATCATTCGCCCGGGGCTTTCTTT. Protein sequence: CASNHSPGAFF.

The V and J genes are TRBV5-1 and TRBJ2-5, with 8 bases fitting TRBD1. The CDR3 runs 17 residues. The trim removed 1 base at V and 1 base at J, leaving 9 bases unmatched. Germline V gene sequence: CDR1 SGHRS, CDR2 YFSETQ. CDR3 loop: CASSLRATGQAQETQYF. In DNA, the CDR3 is TGCGCCAGCAGCTTGCGGGCGACGGGACAGGCCCAAGAGACCCAGTACTTC.

This clone showed up just a few times. The genes are TRBV6-5 and TRBJ1-1; D is uncertain. From germline, CDR1 is MNHEY and CDR2 SVGAGI. The CDR3 extends over 16 amino acids. V gave up 0 bases and J gave up 1 base, with 12 bases separating them. This CDR3 reads CASSYSTLLTNTEAFF. In DNA, the CDR3 is TGTGCCAGCAGTTACTCGACTCTTTTGACGAACACTGAAGCTTTCTTT.

The chain carries TRBV6-1 and TRBJ1-1; 8 bases map to TRBD1. With 3 bases clipped from V and 5 bases from J, the junction kept 8 bases outside the gene matches. Germline loops: CDR1 MNHNS, CDR2 SASEGT. This CDR3 is 15 amino acids long. As DNA, the CDR3 is TGTGCCAGCAGTGAGTTGGACAGGGTAAGAACTGAAGCTTTCTTT. It translates to CASSELDRVRTEAFF.

The V call is TRBV13, the J call TRBJ2-1, with 13 bases that match TRBD2. Germline values: CDR1 PRHDT, CDR2 FYEKMQ (reference sequence). The CDR3 has 14 amino acids. The V and J ends lost 0 bases and 12 bases, in that order; junction bases with no gene match: 2. In DNA form, the CDR3 reads TGTGCCAGCAGCTTAGGGGGACTAGCGGGGACGCAGTTCTTC. It specifies CASSLGGLAGTQFF.

The chain joins TRBV5-6 to TRBJ1-1; D possibly corresponds to TRBD1 (5 bases). In germline, CDR1 is SGHDT, CDR2 YYEEEE. This CDR3 contains 16 residues. V was pared by 4 bases and J by 1 base, with 17 bases between. In nucleotides, the CDR3 is TGTGCCAGCAGCGGGGAGATCCGGGGGAAGAACACTGAAGCTTTCTTT. This encodes CASSGEIRGKNTEAFF.

The V and J genes are TRBV5-1 and TRBJ1-1; 7 bases are shared with TRBD1. Looked up from germline, CDR1 is SGHRS and CDR2 is YFSETQ. With 3 bases clipped from V and 1 base from J, the junction kept 6 bases outside the gene matches. The CDR3 has 15 amino acids. CDR3 DNA sequence: TGCGCCAGCAGCTACAGACAGGGAAGGAACACTGAAGCTTTCTTT. Its translation is CASSYRQGRNTEAFF.

The genes are TRBV29-1 and TRBJ2-7, with 10 bases fitting TRBD2. Germline V gene data show CDR1 as SQVTM and CDR2 as ANQGSEA. J gave up 2 bases and V 5 bases, and 3 bases lay outside the gene matches. This CDR3 contains 13 residues. CDR3 loop: CSVRSGGAYEQYF. CDR3 nucleotide sequence: TGCAGCGTTAGGAGCGGGGGGGCCTACGAGCAGTACTTC.

The chain combines TRBV5-4 with TRBJ1-4; weak D call: TRBD1 (5 bases). Trimming took 1 base from V and 2 from J, leaving 6 bases between them. There are 14 residues in the CDR3. Germline V gene sequence: CDR1 SGHNT, CDR2 YYREEE (reference sequence). CDR3: CASSLPGTNEKLFF. CDR3 coding DNA: TGTGCCAGCAGCTTGCCAGGGACTAATGAAAAACTGTTTTTT.

This clone was counted a single time. V usage is TRBV5-1 and J usage is TRBJ2-7, with 8 positions matching TRBD2. V gave up 0 bases and J gave up 2 bases; unmatched junction bases: 7. Germline CDR1 is SGHRS and CDR2 is YFSETQ. CDR3 length: 16 amino acids. The CDR3 coding sequence is TGCGCCAGCAGCTTGGTAGCGGGGCCCTTACCCTACGAGCAGTACTTC. It yields the protein CASSLVAGPLPYEQYF.

The rearrangement joins TRBV4-2 to TRBJ1-1; TRBD1 is a possible D gene (5 bases). V lost 0 bases and J 0 bases, leaving 14 bases between the germline ends. CDR3 length equals 17 residues. Germline V CDR1 and CDR2: LGHNA, YNFKEQ. DNA of the CDR3: TGTGCCAGCAGCCAAGATAACGATCGACAGCTGAACACTGAAGCTTTCTTT. It codes for CASSQDNDRQLNTEAFF.

The chain is built from TRBV7-2 and TRBJ2-2, with D possibly matching TRBD1 (5 bases). This CDR3 spans 14 amino acids. Per germline, CDR1 SGHTA and CDR2 FQGNSA. The V and J ends lost 5 bases and 6 bases respectively, with 13 bases between them. The CDR3 coding sequence is TGTGCCAGCAGCCCAGGGTCCGGTCCCGGGGAGCTGTTTTTT. Its protein product is CASSPGSGPGELFF.

This chain connects TRBV6-1 to TRBJ2-5; 9 nucleotides match TRBD1. The DNA end lines up better with TRBJ2-7; the J call may be wrong. The CDR3 spans 15 residues. CDR1 is MNHNS and CDR2 is SASEGT in the germline V gene. The CDR3 coding sequence is TGTGCCAGCAGTGAAGTCGGACAGGGGACCCACGAGCAGTACTTC. Encoded protein: CASSEVGQGTHEQYF.

The V call is TRBV6-5, the J call TRBJ1-1; D is unresolved. Germline CDR1 MNHEY, CDR2 SVGAGI. The CDR3 sequence is 14 residues long. V was shortened by 3 bases and J by 4 bases, with 12 bases between the two germline ends. The CDR3, as DNA: TGTGCCAGCAGTTATGTGATACGAGGCACTGAAGCTTTCTTT. This gives the protein CASSYVIRGTEAFF.

This chain joins TRBV28 and TRBJ1-5, with 9 bases identical to TRBD1. The trim removed 4 bases at V and 5 bases at J, leaving 12 bases unmatched. The CDR3 is 17 residues long. CDR1 MDHEN and CDR2 SYDVKM come from the germline V gene. The CDR3 coding sequence is TGTGCCAGCAGTTCCGGGCGAGGGACAGGGTCCGATCAGCCCCAGCATTTT. It encodes CASSSGRGTGSDQPQHF.